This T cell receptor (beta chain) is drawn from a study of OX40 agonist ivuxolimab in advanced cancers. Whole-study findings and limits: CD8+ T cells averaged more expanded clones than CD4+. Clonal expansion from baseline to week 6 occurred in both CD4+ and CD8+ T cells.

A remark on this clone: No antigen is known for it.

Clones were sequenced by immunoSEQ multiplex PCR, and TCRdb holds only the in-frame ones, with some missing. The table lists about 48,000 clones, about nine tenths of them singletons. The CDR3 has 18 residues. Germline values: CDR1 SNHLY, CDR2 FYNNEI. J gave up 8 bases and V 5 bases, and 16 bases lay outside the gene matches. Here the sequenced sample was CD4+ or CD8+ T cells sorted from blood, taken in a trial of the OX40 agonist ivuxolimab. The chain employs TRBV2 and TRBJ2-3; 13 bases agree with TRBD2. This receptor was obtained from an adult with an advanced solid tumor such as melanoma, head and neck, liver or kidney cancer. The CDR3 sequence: CASSRQTSLAGGPGTQYF. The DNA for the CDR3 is TGTGCCAGCAGTCGCCAAACTTCACTAGCGGGGGGGCCGGGTACGCAGTATTTT.